The 26 T cell receptor beta chains listed next were all sequenced from one sample in a study of T cell responses to AZD1222 COVID-19 vaccine. Assay: immunoSEQ multiplex PCR; the TCRdb copy retains only in-frame clones and omits some. The sample includes about 110,000 clones, 70% to 90% of them seen just once. Sequencing used peripheral blood, obtained on day 0 of AZD1222 vaccination. Receptors originate from an adult in good health.

The V gene is TRBV7-8, the J gene TRBJ1-2, with D hard to call. The CDR3 is made up of 14 amino acids. V was pared by 3 bases and J by 3 bases, with 11 bases between. Germline V gives CDR1 SGHVS, CDR2 FQNEAQ. Here the CDR3 DNA reads TGTGCCAGCAGCTTTTCTGGGCAGGACTATGGCTACACCTTC. Its protein product is CASSFSGQDYGYTF.

The chain joins TRBV5-1 to TRBJ2-3, with D perhaps TRBD2 (6 bases). The CDR3 runs 13 residues. Between the trimmed V and J ends, which lost 4 bases and 5 bases, there was a span of 11 bases. From germline, CDR1 is SGHRS and CDR2 YFSETQ. CDR3 nucleotides: TGCGCCAGCAGCCGGGACTCGAAAGATACGCAGTATTTT. This translates into CASSRDSKDTQYF.

This chain connects TRBV5-1 to TRBJ2-5; D uncertain. V shed 0 bases and J shed 2 bases, with 5 bases lying between them. This CDR3 has 13 residues. CDR1 and CDR2 from the germline V gene are SGHRS and YFSETQ. The CDR3 DNA reads as TGCGCCAGCAGCTTGGCCGTACAAGAGACCCAGTACTTC. Its protein is CASSLAVQETQYF.

This clone has a single count. This chain joins TRBV3-1 (or the pseudogene TRBV3-2) and TRBJ2-7; D is tentatively TRBD1 or TRBD2 (6 bases each). The CDR3 has 14 residues. Germline V CDR1 and CDR2: LGHDT, YNNKEL (reference sequence). Deletions cut 1 base from V and 5 bases from J, with 12 bases between. The CDR3 DNA reads as TGTGCCAGCAGCCAAGCTCTGGGGGGCAACGAGCAGTACTTC. It yields the protein CASSQALGGNEQYF.

The chain couples TRBV24-1 to TRBJ1-2, with 8 positions matching TRBD1. The ends lost 4 bases at V and 2 bases at J; junction bases unmatched: 8. CDR1 and CDR2 (germline): KGHDR, SFDVKD. The CDR3 consists of 16 residues. The CDR3 protein is CATSDPAGTGNYGYTF. The DNA for the CDR3 is TGTGCCACCAGTGACCCGGCCGGGACAGGCAACTATGGCTACACCTTC.

The chain has TRBV7-2 and TRBJ2-2; no definite D call. The V end was cut by 11 bases, the J end by 2 bases, with 12 bases between. CDR1 and CDR2 (germline): SGHTA, FQGNSA. The length of the CDR3 is 13 residues. CDR3 coding DNA: TGTGCCGGCGCGCGACCCAACACCGGGGAGCTGTTTTTT. Translated: CAGARPNTGELFF.

The chain combines TRBV7-2 with TRBJ1-2; no definite D call. Trimming took 2 bases from V and 1 from J, leaving 11 bases between them. In germline, CDR1 is SGHTA, CDR2 FQGNSA. The CDR3 length is 15 residues. As DNA, the CDR3 is TGTGCCAGCAGCTTATCCGGATCGAATAACTATGGCTACACCTTC. This translates into CASSLSGSNNYGYTF.

The V call is TRBV11-2, the J call TRBJ2-5, with TRBD2 identical over 11 bases. This CDR3 region has 16 residues. Germline CDR1 and CDR2: SGHAT and FQNNGV. Unmatched junction bases numbered 10, after V lost 5 bases and J lost 5 bases. CDR3 region: CASSAQLAGAVETQYF. The DNA of the CDR3 is TGTGCCAGCAGCGCGCAACTAGCGGGGGCGGTCGAGACCCAGTACTTC. The complete variable domain, with remaining parts taken from reference TRBV11-2 and TRBJ2-5, reads EAGVAQSPRYKIIEKRQSVAFWCNPISGHATLYWYQQILGQGPKLLIQFQNNGVVDDSQLPKDRFSAERLKGVDSTLKIQPAKLEDSAVYLCASSAQLAGAVETQYFGPGTRLLVL.

This chain connects TRBV6-2 or TRBV6-3 to TRBJ2-7, with D hard to call. The CDR3 totals 17 residues. CDR1 is MNHEY and CDR2 is SVGEGT in the germline V gene. Trimming cost V 2 bases and J 3 bases, with 20 bases left between them. CDR3 region: CASSYRSISPSNYEQYF. In DNA form, the CDR3 reads TGTGCCAGCAGTTACAGGTCTATCTCTCCATCAAACTACGAGCAGTACTTC.

The chain links TRBV5-1 to TRBJ1-6; no definite D call. Germline CDR1 reads SGHRS; CDR2 reads YFSETQ. CDR3 size: 12 residues. V lost 0 bases to trimming and J lost 8 bases, with 3 bases between them. The CDR3 protein is CASSLEDSPLHF. Here the CDR3 DNA reads TGCGCCAGCAGCTTGGAGGATTCACCCCTCCACTTT.

The rearrangement uses TRBV24-1 and TRBJ2-6, with D tentatively TRBD2 (5 bases). Trimming stripped 4 bases from V and 4 bases from J, with 10 bases between. The CDR3 loop spans 15 amino acids. From germline, CDR1 is KGHDR and CDR2 SFDVKD. The CDR3 loop is CATSDPRGGANVLTF. CDR3 sequence (DNA): TGTGCCACCAGTGACCCCCGAGGGGGGGCCAACGTCCTGACTTTC.

This clone came up once. This CDR3 is also generated by other DNA sequences in the sample. The CDR3 sequence is CASSSGGYNEQFF. CDR3 coding DNA: TGTGCCAGCAGCTCGGGGGGCTACAATGAGCAGTTCTTC. The chain combines TRBV7-3 with TRBJ2-1, with 7 bases aligning to TRBD2. Per the germline V gene, CDR1 is SGHTA and CDR2 is FQGTGA. Trimming removed 4 bases from V and 3 bases from J; junction bases left unmatched: 0. The CDR3 spans 13 residues.

This chain links TRBV29-1 with TRBJ2-5, with 11 bases aligning to TRBD2. The CDR3 has 14 amino acids. The junction had 7 bases not matched to a gene; V was cut back by 5 bases and J by 5 bases. Germline CDR1 reads SQVTM; CDR2 reads ANQGSEA. For the CDR3, the DNA is TGCAGCGTTCCAATAGCGGGGGGGCTGGAGACCCAGTACTTC. It is translated as CSVPIAGGLETQYF.

Comments on this clone: Other DNA sequences in the sample encode the same CDR3. The CDR3 nucleotides are TGTGCCAGCAGCGTAGCTGGGCAGCCCTATGGCTACACCTTC. It encodes CASSVAGQPYGYTF. J is TRBJ1-2 and V is TRBV9, with no clear D. This CDR3 comprises 14 residues. V lost 0 bases to trimming and J lost 4 bases, with 10 bases between them. Germline V gene data show CDR1 as SGDLS and CDR2 as YYNGEE.

V gene TRBV3-1 (or the pseudogene TRBV3-2) combines with J gene TRBJ2-3; TRBD2 matches at 15 bases. Germline V gene lookup returns CDR1 LGHDT and CDR2 YNNKEL (reference sequence). V lost 4 bases and J lost 5; bases outside the gene matches: 4. This CDR3 region has 16 residues. The CDR3 DNA follows: TGTGCCAGCAGCCGGACTAGCGGGGGGGCCAGAGATACGCAGTATTTT. Its translation: CASSRTSGGARDTQYF.

The chain uses TRBV4-1 and TRBJ1-4; unclear D gene. With 4 bases removed from V and 8 bases from J, the gap between germline ends came to 23 bases. This CDR3 is 17 amino acids long. CDR1 and CDR2 from the germline V gene are MGHRA and YSYEKL. The DNA of the CDR3 is TGCGCCAGCAGCCGCTCAGGATTTTCGGGTTTACGGGAAAAACTGTTTTTT. The encoded protein is CASSRSGFSGLREKLFF.

The V gene is TRBV18, the J gene TRBJ1-5, with D possibly being TRBD1 (6 bases). CDR1 KGHSH and CDR2 LQKENI come from the germline V gene. The V gene lost 3 bases and the J gene lost 4 bases, with 16 bases spanning the gap. The CDR3 extends over 16 amino acids. CDR3 nucleotides: TGTGCCAGCTCACCGGGTTACAGGGATTTGAATCAGCCCCAGCATTTT. This gives the protein CASSPGYRDLNQPQHF.

This clone was detected only once. The chain links TRBV30 to TRBJ1-2; D unresolved. Trimming removed 4 bases from V and 8 bases from J, with 17 bases in between. The CDR3 is made up of 13 amino acids. CDR1 and CDR2 (germline): GTSNPN, SVGIG (reference sequence). The CDR3, as DNA: TGTGCCTGGACTTCCACCCCCGGGAGGGGCTACACCTTC. It is translated as CAWTSTPGRGYTF.

CDR3 amino acids: CASRAGWNQPQHF. The CDR3 nucleotides are TGTGCCAGCAGGGCCGGTTGGAATCAGCCCCAGCATTTT. J is TRBJ1-5 and V is TRBV6-5, with unresolved D. This CDR3 has 13 residues. V was shortened by 6 bases and J by 4 bases, with 10 bases between the two germline ends. In germline, CDR1 is MNHEY, CDR2 SVGAGI.

V gene TRBV10-3 combines with J gene TRBJ1-2; D unclear. Germline assignment: CDR1 ENHRY and CDR2 SYGVKD. The V end was cut by 3 bases, the J end by 8 bases, with 13 bases between. The CDR3 has 13 residues. For the CDR3, the DNA is TGTGCCATCAGTGACATGATTGGAGGAGGCTACACCTTC. This translates into CAISDMIGGGYTF.

This clone was seen a handful of times. The rearrangement uses TRBV27 and TRBJ2-2; D ambiguous. Germline V gives CDR1 MNHEY, CDR2 SMNVEV (reference sequence). Trimming left V 0 bases short and J 6 bases short, with 20 bases between. CDR3 size: 18 residues. The CDR3 nucleotides read TGTGCCAGCAGTTTATCGTTCCTTTTAATGGAATGGTCCGGGGAGCTGTTTTTT. Translated, it gives CASSLSFLLMEWSGELFF.

This clone has only a few counts. The chain combines TRBV30 with TRBJ1-1; D remains ambiguous. CDR3 length: 14 amino acids. Trimming removed 3 bases at V and 4 bases at J, with 15 bases between. CDR1 GTSNPN and CDR2 SVGIG come from the germline V gene (reference sequence). CDR3 in amino acids: CAWRKGRAATEAFF. CDR3 DNA: TGTGCCTGGAGAAAGGGCCGGGCCGCCACTGAAGCTTTCTTT.

V is TRBV7-2 and J is TRBJ1-6, with D unresolved. Looked up from germline, CDR1 is SGHTA and CDR2 is FQGNSA. This CDR3 comprises 13 residues. V lost 8 bases and J lost 8, with 13 bases in between. CDR3 sequence: CASAVPTYSPLHF. Written as DNA, the CDR3 is TGTGCCAGCGCGGTCCCCACGTATTCACCCCTCCACTTT.

This clone was detected once. The V and J genes are TRBV27 and TRBJ1-6; D may be TRBD1 (6 bases). This CDR3 contains 15 residues. Germline loops: CDR1 MNHEY, CDR2 SMNVEV (reference sequence). V gave up 7 bases and J gave up 10 bases, with 20 bases separating them. The CDR3: CASTYMGALGSPLHF. CDR3 DNA: TGTGCCAGCACCTACATGGGGGCCTTAGGGTCACCCCTCCACTTT.

This chain links TRBV30 with TRBJ1-3, with TRBD1 matching 9 bases. CDR1 GTSNPN and CDR2 SVGIG come from the germline V gene (reference sequence). The CDR3 covers 17 residues. J lost 1 base, V lost 3 bases, and 10 bases had no gene match. CDR3 sequence: CAWRPRGGQGSGNTIYF. The CDR3 nucleotides read TGTGCCTGGAGACCCCGAGGGGGACAGGGTTCTGGAAACACCATATATTTT.

V is TRBV11-2 and J is TRBJ2-7; D possibly corresponds to TRBD1 (6 bases). The CDR3 consists of 15 residues. Deletions cut 0 bases from V and 6 bases from J, with 15 bases between. Germline CDR1 and CDR2: SGHAT and FQNNGV. The CDR3 bases are TGTGCCAGCAGCTTAGATCCACAGGGAGCGTTCGAGCAGTACTTC. Its protein product is CASSLDPQGAFEQYF.